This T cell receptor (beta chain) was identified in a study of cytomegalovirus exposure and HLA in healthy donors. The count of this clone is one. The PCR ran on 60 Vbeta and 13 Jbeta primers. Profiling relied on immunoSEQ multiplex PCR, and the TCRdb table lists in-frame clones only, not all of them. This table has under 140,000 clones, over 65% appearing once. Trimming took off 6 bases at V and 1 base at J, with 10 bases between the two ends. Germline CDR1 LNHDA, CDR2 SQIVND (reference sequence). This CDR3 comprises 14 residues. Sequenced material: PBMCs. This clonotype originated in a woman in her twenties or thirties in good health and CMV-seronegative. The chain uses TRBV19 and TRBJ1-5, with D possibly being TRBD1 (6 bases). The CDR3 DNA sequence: TGTGCCAGTAGCCTAGGGGGAAGCAATCAGCCCCAGCATTTT. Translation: CASSLGGSNQPQHF.